The 22 T cell receptor beta chains below were found in one sample sequenced in a study of cytomegalovirus exposure and HLA in healthy donors. Assay used: immunoSEQ multiplex PCR; TCRdb lists only in-frame clones, some missing. This sample has over 100,000 clones, with approximately 91% found just once. Sequenced sample: PBMCs. The receptor set was obtained from a woman aged 18-29 years in good health and CMV-seronegative.

A few counts support this clone. V and J are TRBV4-3 and TRBJ1-5; maybe TRBD1 (6 bases). Per the germline V gene, CDR1 is LGHNA and CDR2 is YSLEER. The V end lost 4 bases, the J end lost 1 base, and 8 bases lay between the germline ends. This CDR3 contains 14 residues. The DNA of the CDR3 is TGCGCCAGCAGCCCAGGGGTCAGCAATCAGCCCCAGCATTTT. Its protein is CASSPGVSNQPQHF.

The chain couples TRBV6-5 to TRBJ1-2, with a tentative D call TRBD1 (6 bases). V was pared by 6 bases and J by 6 bases, with 11 bases between. The CDR3 is 12 amino acids. Germline-derived CDR1 and CDR2 are MNHEY and SVGAGI. The CDR3 DNA reads TGTGCCAGCAGGGCAGGGGTTAATGGCTACACCTTC. Amino acid sequence: CASRAGVNGYTF.

The rearrangement links TRBV7-3 to TRBJ2-5; no reliable D call. CDR1 and CDR2 from the germline V gene are SGHTA and FQGTGA. The CDR3 extends over 16 amino acids. V was pared by 3 bases and J by 0 bases, with 14 bases between. The CDR3 loop reads CASSLGGLRHQETQYF. DNA of the CDR3: TGTGCCAGCAGCTTGGGTGGGCTCCGGCACCAAGAGACCCAGTACTTC.

This chain uses TRBV7-3 with TRBJ2-5, with 8 bases aligning to TRBD2. The CDR3 spans 15 residues. Germline values: CDR1 SGHTA, CDR2 FQGTGA. V lost 1 base and J lost 5; bases outside the gene matches: 6. This CDR3 reads CASSLMPGGPETQYF. CDR3 sequence (DNA): TGTGCCAGCAGCTTAATGCCGGGGGGGCCGGAGACCCAGTACTTC.

The rearrangement links TRBV5-4 to TRBJ2-5; 7 bases map to TRBD2. CDR3 length: 16 amino acids. Germline CDR1 SGHNT, CDR2 YYREEE (reference sequence). The trim removed 4 bases at V and 5 bases at J, leaving 14 bases unmatched. The CDR3 is CASSPFPSPGGETQYF. For the CDR3, the DNA is TGTGCCAGCAGCCCTTTCCCTAGCCCCGGGGGGGAGACCCAGTACTTC.

The rearrangement uses TRBV6-5 and TRBJ1-3, with D possibly TRBD1 on 5 matching bases. V was shortened by 9 bases and J by 1 base, with 13 bases between the two germline ends. Germline V gives CDR1 MNHEY, CDR2 SVGAGI. This CDR3 is 14 amino acids long. CDR3 coding DNA: TGTGCCAGTTGGGGCGGGGTATCTGGAAACACCATATATTTT. Protein sequence: CASWGGVSGNTIYF.

The rearrangement joins TRBV7-8 to TRBJ2-7; 8 bases line up with TRBD1. CDR3 size: 14 residues. V gave up 5 bases and J gave up 5 bases; unmatched junction bases: 8. Looked up from germline, CDR1 is SGHVS and CDR2 is FQNEAQ. CDR3 DNA: TGTGCCAGCAGCGTAGGACAGGGAGACCACGAGCAGTACTTC. Protein sequence: CASSVGQGDHEQYF.

V is TRBV18 and J is TRBJ2-5; the D is unclear. The ends were cut back, 6 bases at V and 0 bases at J, with 20 bases in the middle. The CDR3 totals 17 residues. The germline V gene encodes CDR1 KGHSH and CDR2 LQKENI. The CDR3 nucleotides read TGTGCCAGCTCGCGCAACCCCGCGGCAGATTACCAAGAGACCCAGTACTTC. Translating it yields CASSRNPAADYQETQYF.

The chain combines TRBV30 with TRBJ1-2; D possibly corresponds to TRBD1 (6 bases). The germline V gene has CDR1 GTSNPN and CDR2 SVGIG (reference sequence). V was clipped by 3 bases and J by 7 bases, with 15 bases between them. The CDR3 length is 13 residues. The CDR3 reads CAWRNAGATGYTF. CDR3 coding DNA: TGTGCCTGGAGGAACGCAGGGGCGACTGGCTACACCTTC.

The chain joins TRBV6-4 to TRBJ2-3; 8 bases match TRBD2. The CDR3 is 15 residues long. The J segment lost 5 bases and the V segment lost 3 bases, leaving 7 bases of the junction unmatched. From germline, CDR1 is MRHNA and CDR2 SNTAGT. The CDR3 region is CASSEEAGGQDTQYF. DNA of the CDR3: TGTGCCAGCAGTGAAGAGGCGGGGGGCCAAGATACGCAGTATTTT.

The V call is TRBV7-3, the J call TRBJ1-5; D might be TRBD1 (6 bases). The germline V gene has CDR1 SGHTA and CDR2 FQGTGA. The CDR3 consists of 13 residues. V dropped 5 bases and J dropped 4 bases, with 9 bases sitting between them. CDR3 bases: TGTGCCAGCAGCCGGGGGGCTAATCAGCCCCAGCATTTT. It translates to CASSRGANQPQHF.

This sequence joins TRBV4-3 and TRBJ2-7; D might be TRBD2 (6 bases). V lost 4 bases and J 3 bases, leaving 22 bases between the germline ends. The CDR3 spans 17 residues. Germline values: CDR1 LGHNA, CDR2 YSLEER. The CDR3 nucleotides read TGCGCCAGCAGCCGCCGGGCGGGGCAGGATATACACTACGAGCAGTACTTC. Its protein product is CASSRRAGQDIHYEQYF.

About this clone: The sample carries other DNA sequences with the same CDR3. The rearrangement links TRBV6-5 to TRBJ1-5; TRBD1 matches at 8 bases. The CDR3 has 15 residues. Germline-derived CDR1 and CDR2 are MNHEY and SVGAGI. The junction had 11 bases not matched to a gene; V was cut back by 6 bases and J by 7 bases. CDR3 residues: CASRPDRGRGQPQHF. DNA of the CDR3: TGTGCCAGCAGACCTGACAGGGGTCGAGGGCAGCCCCAGCATTTT.

The genes are TRBV7-2 and TRBJ2-5; D unclear. Per the germline V gene, CDR1 is SGHTA and CDR2 is FQGNSA. The CDR3 runs to 15 residues. V was cut by 3 bases and J by 2 bases, with 13 bases left in between. Written as DNA, the CDR3 is TGTGCCAGCAGCTTTAGGTCCAGAGGTCAAGAGACCCAGTACTTC. This translates into CASSFRSRGQETQYF.

This clone was observed a single time. The chain couples TRBV25-1 to TRBJ1-3; D might be TRBD1 (5 bases). Trimming took off 4 bases at V and 0 bases at J, with 13 bases between the two ends. CDR3 length: 16 amino acids. From germline, CDR1 is MGHDK and CDR2 SYGVNS. The CDR3 DNA sequence: TGTGCCAGCAGTGGATGGGACTCCTCCTCTGGAAACACCATATATTTT. This gives the protein CASSGWDSSSGNTIYF.

This clone was seen just once. J is TRBJ1-1 and V is TRBV2; D uncertain. The V gene lost 10 bases and the J gene lost 1 base, with 16 bases spanning the gap. The CDR3 length is 14 residues. CDR1 and CDR2 (germline): SNHLY, FYNNEI. The CDR3 protein is CATAPQAENTEAFF. The CDR3 DNA is TGTGCCACCGCTCCTCAGGCCGAGAACACTGAAGCTTTCTTT.

This clone was detected only a few times. This chain connects TRBV7-6 to TRBJ2-2, with 12 positions matching TRBD2. J lost 1 base, V lost 3 bases, and 0 bases had no gene match. CDR1 is SGHVS and CDR2 is FNYEAQ in the germline V gene. The CDR3 is made up of 16 amino acids. The CDR3 nucleotides are TGTGCCAGCAGCTTGGGACTAGCGGGGAACACCGGGGAGCTGTTTTTT. Translating gives CASSLGLAGNTGELFF.

This chain connects TRBV4-2 to TRBJ1-2, with D perhaps matching TRBD1 (6 bases). CDR3 length equals 15 residues. Germline loops: CDR1 LGHNA, CDR2 YNFKEQ. The V end lost 0 bases, the J end lost 7 bases, and 15 bases lay between the germline ends. The DNA for the CDR3 is TGTGCCAGCAGCCAAGAAACTCCAGGGGTGCGTGGCTACACCTTC. It encodes CASSQETPGVRGYTF.

This clone was detected only once. V is TRBV29-1 and J is TRBJ1-2; D gene ambiguous. CDR3 length: 15 residues. CDR1 is SQVTM, CDR2 ANQGSEA, per germline. V lost 3 bases to trimming and J lost 9 bases, with 23 bases between them. CDR3 region: CSVEGSARFDDSYTF. CDR3 nucleotide sequence: TGCAGCGTTGAGGGCTCTGCCCGGTTTGACGATAGCTACACCTTC.

This chain uses TRBV4-1 with TRBJ2-7; no reliable D call. The CDR3 is made up of 14 amino acids. Trimming took off 1 base at V and 3 bases at J, with 10 bases between the two ends. Germline V gives CDR1 MGHRA, CDR2 YSYEKL. The CDR3 sequence: CASSQGLGVYEQYF. In DNA form, the CDR3 reads TGCGCCAGCAGCCAAGGACTCGGAGTCTACGAGCAGTACTTC.

The genes are TRBV5-6 and TRBJ1-2; D remains ambiguous. CDR3 length: 15 residues. CDR1 is SGHDT and CDR2 is YYEEEE in the germline V gene. V lost 0 bases to trimming and J lost 4 bases, with 13 bases between them. This chain's CDR3 is CASSLEVGGGYGYTF. Written as DNA, the CDR3 is TGTGCCAGCAGCTTGGAGGTCGGAGGAGGCTATGGCTACACCTTC.

This chain links TRBV7-7 with TRBJ2-5; D might be TRBD2 (6 bases). The germline V gene has CDR1 SSHAT and CDR2 FNYEAQ (reference sequence). V lost 5 bases and J 5 bases, leaving 9 bases between the germline ends. The CDR3 is 12 residues long. The CDR3 sequence is CASSARGETQYF. DNA for the CDR3: TGTGCCAGCAGCGCCCGGGGGGAGACCCAGTACTTC.